Shown below are 5 T cell receptor beta chains from a single sample sequenced in a study of shared clonotypes between healthy human individuals. This table comes from immunoSEQ multiplex PCR, and its TCRdb copy is limited to in-frame clones, with some not included. Counted here are about 590,000 clones, around 95% occurring once; the ten biggest clones make up 0.1% to 0.11%. Naive CD8 cells lacked CD45RO and underwent positive selection for CCR7, leaving out terminally differentiated effector memory CD45RA+ cells. Sequenced input: naive CD8+ T cells sorted from blood. These receptor sequences come from a woman under 40 in good health.

The rearrangement joins TRBV5-6 to TRBJ2-5; D gene ambiguous. The V and J ends lost 1 base and 10 bases respectively, with 8 bases between them. The CDR3 runs 11 residues. Germline V gene lookup returns CDR1 SGHDT and CDR2 YYEEEE. The DNA for the CDR3 is TGTGCCAGCAGCTTGAGTAGAGACCAGTACTTC. Protein product: CASSLSRDQYF.

The chain couples TRBV28 to TRBJ2-1; perhaps TRBD1 as D (6 bases). CDR1 is MDHEN, CDR2 SYDVKM, per germline. The ends were cut back, 3 bases at V and 9 bases at J, with 9 bases in the middle. The CDR3 spans 12 residues. The CDR3 here is CASSFTGSEQFF. The CDR3 bases are TGTGCCAGCAGTTTTACAGGGAGTGAGCAGTTCTTC. The complete variable domain, with remaining parts taken from reference TRBV28 and TRBJ2-1, reads DVKVTQSSRYLVKRTGEKVFLECVQDMDHENMFWYRQDPGLGLRLIYFSYDVKMKEKGDIPEGYSVSREKKERFSLILESASTNQTSMYLCASSFTGSEQFFGPGTRLTVL.

Comment on this clone: Other DNA sequences of this sample code for an identical CDR3. The CDR3 nucleotides are TGTGCCAGCAGTTTAGGGGGCCCAGATACGCAGTATTTT. It is translated as CASSLGGPDTQYF. This chain joins TRBV27 and TRBJ2-3; D perhaps matches TRBD1 (6 bases). Germline assignment: CDR1 MNHEY and CDR2 SMNVEV (reference sequence). The CDR3 has 13 residues. V lost 2 bases and J 4 bases, leaving 7 bases between the germline ends.

This chain links TRBV14 with TRBJ1-2; D gene unclear. The germline V and J ends were trimmed by 1 base and 0 bases, with 3 bases remaining between them. This CDR3 comprises 13 residues. Germline V gene sequence: CDR1 SGHDN, CDR2 FVKESK. This chain's CDR3 is CASSQGTNYGYTF. The CDR3 region has the DNA TGTGCCAGCAGCCAAGGTACTAACTATGGCTACACCTTC.

The chain carries TRBV4-1 and TRBJ2-7; tentatively, D is TRBD2 (6 bases). Germline loops: CDR1 MGHRA, CDR2 YSYEKL. V lost 1 base, J lost 3 bases, and 10 bases lay in between. This CDR3 is built from 14 residues. Here the CDR3 reads CASSQGTGVYEQYF. The CDR3 bases are TGCGCCAGCAGCCAAGGGACGGGGGTCTACGAGCAGTACTTC.